Listed below are T cell receptor beta chains from one sample, sequenced in a study of Graves' ophthalmopathy and Graves' hyperthyroidism. TCRdb passed the multiplex PCR reads through MiXCR, listing each CDR3 protein once. The sample lists about 420,000 distinct CDR3 sequences; around 21% were seen once. The sample consisted of peripheral blood. These receptor sequences come from a young woman with stable Graves' hyperthyroidism. CDR3s leave out the opening cysteine and the closing phenylalanine or tryptophan.

V gene: TRBV12-3/TRBV12-4; J gene: TRBJ2-7; CDR3 protein: ASSSRHHPVYEQY
V gene: TRBV10-3; J gene: TRBJ2-5; CDR3 protein: ATLGSGSQTQY
V gene: TRBV28; J gene: TRBJ1-2; CDR3 protein: ASTRQGYGYT
V gene: TRBV5-1; J gene: TRBJ2-7; CDR3 protein: ASSLARGTYEQY
V gene: TRBV6-1; J gene: TRBJ1-2; CDR3 protein: ASGDRGLHYGYT
V gene: TRBV6-1; J gene: TRBJ1-6; CDR3 protein: ATSFGAENNSPLH
V gene: TRBV28; J gene: TRBJ1-6; CDR3 protein: ASRCGTENSPLH
V gene: TRBV6-2/TRBV6-3; J gene: TRBJ1-1; CDR3 protein: ASSYDWAGERGDTEAF
V gene: TRBV6-2/TRBV6-3; J gene: TRBJ1-1; CDR3 protein: ASRRVFSDWDENTEAF
V gene: TRBV12-3/TRBV12-4; J gene: TRBJ2-7; CDR3 protein: ASSQRDYEQY
V gene: TRBV9; J gene: TRBJ1-2; CDR3 protein: ASSPPRGRDGYT
V gene: TRBV5-1; J gene: TRBJ2-4; CDR3 protein: AISPSLGIQY
V gene: TRBV29-1; J gene: TRBJ1-1; CDR3 protein: SVGGECTEAF
V gene: TRBV10-3; J gene: TRBJ2-7; CDR3 protein: AIRFGAAHEQY
V gene: TRBV20-1; J gene: TRBJ1-2; CDR3 protein: SARMGLGESYGYT
V gene: TRBV12-3/TRBV12-4; J gene: TRBJ2-5; CDR3 protein: ASNLPTGGKETRY
V gene: TRBV12-3/TRBV12-4; J gene: TRBJ1-1; CDR3 protein: ASSLAPEAF
V gene: TRBV20-1; J gene: TRBJ2-5; CDR3 protein: SALREGSGGETQY
V gene: TRBV25-1; J gene: TRBJ2-5; CDR3 protein: ASSPGTSGRSGRQETQY
V gene: TRBV28; J gene: TRBJ2-5; CDR3 protein: ASSFGAGGAETQY
V gene: TRBV6-5; J gene: TRBJ2-5; CDR3 protein: ASSYSGGTQETQY
V gene: TRBV6-5; J gene: TRBJ1-2; CDR3 protein: ASSYGQPGGGYGYT
V gene: TRBV28; J gene: TRBJ2-4; CDR3 protein: ASSKRVAKNIQY
V gene: TRBV20-1; J gene: TRBJ1-1; CDR3 protein: SARVGGTGGFNEAF
V gene: TRBV15; J gene: TRBJ1-1; CDR3 protein: ATSRGGGLGTEAF
V gene: TRBV27; J gene: TRBJ2-7; CDR3 protein: ASSSRQGTYEQY
V gene: TRBV12-3/TRBV12-4; J gene: TRBJ1-3; CDR3 protein: ASSFGGSGGNTIY
V gene: TRBV25-1; J gene: TRBJ2-5; CDR3 protein: ASSEKGARETQY
V gene: TRBV3-1; J gene: TRBJ1-1; CDR3 protein: ASSQEVMNTEAF
V gene: TRBV6-2/TRBV6-3; J gene: TRBJ1-1; CDR3 protein: ASSQGHEAF
V gene: TRBV28; J gene: TRBJ2-2; CDR3 protein: ASSLTLAGPNTGELF
V gene: TRBV24-1; J gene: TRBJ1-5; CDR3 protein: ATSDSRQGVGNQPQH
V gene: TRBV6-2/TRBV6-3; J gene: TRBJ1-2; CDR3 protein: ASSYGQGIAYT
V gene: TRBV3-1; J gene: TRBJ2-7; CDR3 protein: ASSLGPAGIYEQY
V gene: TRBV2; J gene: TRBJ1-1; CDR3 protein: ASGVGEAF
V gene: TRBV6-1; J gene: TRBJ2-7; CDR3 protein: ASTISGIYEQY
V gene: TRBV12-3/TRBV12-4; J gene: TRBJ2-7; CDR3 protein: ASSSGVQTSYEQY
V gene: TRBV18; J gene: TRBJ1-3; CDR3 protein: ASSPDDSGNTIY
V gene: TRBV3-1; J gene: TRBJ1-1; CDR3 protein: ASSRWDSNTEAF
V gene: TRBV27; J gene: TRBJ1-2; CDR3 protein: ASTKQRGHPEGYT
V gene: TRBV28; J gene: TRBJ1-5; CDR3 protein: ASSPRPNQPQH
V gene: TRBV30; J gene: TRBJ1-1; CDR3 protein: AWKLLPVWSEAF
V gene: TRBV6-2/TRBV6-3; J gene: TRBJ1-1; CDR3 protein: ASSYSVGSMNTEAF
V gene: TRBV6-5; J gene: TRBJ2-3; CDR3 protein: ASSYRDRPSTDTQY
V gene: TRBV18; J gene: TRBJ1-5; CDR3 protein: ASSPLEGSNQPQH
V gene: TRBV7-2; J gene: TRBJ2-7; CDR3 protein: ASSLILSAYEQY
V gene: TRBV2; J gene: TRBJ2-7; CDR3 protein: ANTVTGAYPDEQY
V gene: TRBV12-3/TRBV12-4; J gene: TRBJ2-2; CDR3 protein: ASRRSGSWTGELF
V gene: TRBV29-1; J gene: TRBJ2-3; CDR3 protein: SIRDSTDTQY
V gene: TRBV6-1; J gene: TRBJ1-2; CDR3 protein: ASSEDGGTGNYGYT
V gene: TRBV2; J gene: TRBJ1-1; CDR3 protein: ASRGEELNTEAF
V gene: TRBV27; J gene: TRBJ2-7; CDR3 protein: ASSDGTGLYEQY
V gene: TRBV6-5; J gene: TRBJ1-2; CDR3 protein: ASSYRGVGGYT
V gene: TRBV30; J gene: TRBJ2-5; CDR3 protein: AWRHTGQLQETQY
V gene: TRBV4-1; J gene: TRBJ2-7; CDR3 protein: ASSQSLGEQY
V gene: TRBV10-2; J gene: TRBJ1-3; CDR3 protein: ASSDLRGYSGNTIY
V gene: TRBV6-1; J gene: TRBJ1-2; CDR3 protein: ASSEARSTGYT